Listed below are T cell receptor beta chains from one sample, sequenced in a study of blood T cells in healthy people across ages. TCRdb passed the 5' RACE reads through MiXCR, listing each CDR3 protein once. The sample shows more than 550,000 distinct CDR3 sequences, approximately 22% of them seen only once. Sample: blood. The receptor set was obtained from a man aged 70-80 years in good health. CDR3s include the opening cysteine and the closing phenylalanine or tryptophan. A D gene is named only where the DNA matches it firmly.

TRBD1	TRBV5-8	CASSLGQGEVGTQYF
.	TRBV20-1	CSASWQTNQPQHF
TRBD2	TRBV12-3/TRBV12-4	CAGRMTSGDYNEQFF
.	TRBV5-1	CASSLGQLSFF
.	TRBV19	CASSISYTDTQYF
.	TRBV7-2	CASSLAVNEQFF
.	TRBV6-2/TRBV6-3	CASSSDANYGYTF
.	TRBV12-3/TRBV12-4	CASTQAGGETQYF
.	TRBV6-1	CASSLRASPGAAEQFF
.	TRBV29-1	CSVGAQNTEAFF
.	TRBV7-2	CASSLTDRHTIYF
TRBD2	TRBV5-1	CASRSGSLAGFSSYEQYF
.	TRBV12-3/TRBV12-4	CASSPNTGTHTQYF
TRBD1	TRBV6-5	CASSYDRGLGEKLFF
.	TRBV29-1	CSVHMSQGGEKLFF
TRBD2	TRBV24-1	CATSVARGLVDEQFF
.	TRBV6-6	CASSYSGGFYKQYF
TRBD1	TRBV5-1	CASSEDRVGVAYNSPLHF
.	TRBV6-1	CANSPSLGVRAGANVLTF
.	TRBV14	CASAGSGANVLTF
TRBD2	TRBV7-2	CASSPRRMAGVRGNEQFF
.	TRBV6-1	CASRGTARDEQYF
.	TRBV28	CASSPSQPQHF
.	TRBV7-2	CASSVTGLSEETQYF
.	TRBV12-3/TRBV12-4	CASSLSATNEKLFF
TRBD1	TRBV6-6	CAGRIHDRGQDRGEQFF
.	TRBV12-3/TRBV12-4	CASSRHGGLTKNIQYF
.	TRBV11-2	CASSPRRNRLTEGETQYF
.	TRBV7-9	CAFSANEKLFF